This passage covers 30 T cell receptor beta chains from one sample sequenced in a study of T cell repertoires and HLA-DP antigens. These receptors have no known antigen. Sequenced by immunoSEQ multiplex PCR; TCRdb stores in-frame clones only, minus some. In the table there are more than 90,000 clones, 80% to 95% of which are singletons. Sequencing was carried out using CD4+ T cells from PBMCs. These receptor sequences come from a woman between 18 and 29 years old in good health and CMV-seronegative.

This rearrangement joins TRBV29-1 to TRBJ2-5, with unresolved D. Between the trimmed V and J ends, which lost 4 bases and 5 bases, there was a span of 11 bases. The CDR3 consists of 12 residues. Per germline, CDR1 SQVTM and CDR2 ANQGSEA. In nucleotides, the CDR3 is TGCAGCGTTGTAAGGGTTGTGGAGACCCAGTACTTC. This codes for CSVVRVVETQYF.

The chain recombines TRBV6-5 with TRBJ2-7; TRBD1 is a possible D gene (5 bases). Germline V gene data show CDR1 as MNHEY and CDR2 as SVGAGI. The CDR3 is made up of 14 amino acids. V was shortened by 0 bases and J by 6 bases, with 12 bases between the two germline ends. The CDR3, as DNA: TGTGCCAGCAGTTACTCCAGGGTGAGGTTCGAGCAGTACTTC. It is translated as CASSYSRVRFEQYF.

The chain carries TRBV2 and TRBJ2-1, with 9 nucleotides matching TRBD2. The germline gives CDR1 SNHLY, CDR2 FYNNEI. The CDR3 runs to 16 residues. Germline trimming cut 7 bases from V and 4 bases from J; bases unmatched to any gene: 11. The CDR3 DNA reads as TGTGCCAGCACAGACCCGGGACTAGCACAATACAATGAGCAGTTCTTC. It specifies CASTDPGLAQYNEQFF.

The V call is TRBV10-3, the J call TRBJ2-5; no definite D call. V was trimmed by 4 bases and J by 2 bases, leaving 11 bases between them. The germline gives CDR1 ENHRY, CDR2 SYGVKD. The CDR3 spans 14 residues. The CDR3 region is CAISGTPLQETQYF. The DNA of the CDR3 is TGTGCCATCAGTGGGACCCCCCTTCAAGAGACCCAGTACTTC.

This chain joins TRBV18 and TRBJ1-2; D may be TRBD1 (6 bases). CDR1 and CDR2 from the germline V gene are KGHSH and LQKENI. Trimming took 0 bases from V and 7 from J, leaving 18 bases between them. The CDR3 consists of 16 residues. The CDR3 nucleotides read TGTGCCAGCTCACCACCGCACGGACAGACACCCGGTGGCTACACCTTC. Its translation: CASSPPHGQTPGGYTF.

The rearrangement joins TRBV19 to TRBJ1-5, with 8 bases that match TRBD1. The CDR3 spans 15 residues. The germline V gene has CDR1 LNHDA and CDR2 SQIVND (reference sequence). Trimming removed 8 bases from V and 3 bases from J; junction bases left unmatched: 9. The CDR3 DNA reads as TGTGCCAGTCGAAGCGGGACAGGATTCAATCAGCCCCAGCATTTT. Residues: CASRSGTGFNQPQHF.

The chain is built from TRBV30 and TRBJ2-7; the D gene is possibly TRBD1 (6 bases). V was shortened by 8 bases and J by 2 bases, with 13 bases between the two germline ends. This CDR3 has 12 residues. The germline CDR1 and CDR2 sequences are GTSNPN and SVGIG (reference sequence). CDR3 coding DNA: TGTGCCACGTCAGGGGATCCCTACGAGCAGTACTTC. Translating it yields CATSGDPYEQYF.

In DNA form, the CDR3 reads TGTGCCTGGAGTGCTGGACAGGGAGATAACTATGGCTACACCTTC. As protein: CAWSAGQGDNYGYTF. V gene TRBV30 combines with J gene TRBJ1-2, with TRBD1 identical over 8 bases. The length of the CDR3 is 15 residues. CDR1 is GTSNPN and CDR2 is SVGIG in the germline V gene (reference sequence). Germline trimming cut 1 base from V and 1 base from J; bases unmatched to any gene: 5.

Here the CDR3 reads CASSRDGYNEQFF. DNA for the CDR3: TGTGCCAGCAGCCGGGACGGTTACAATGAGCAGTTCTTC. The chain links TRBV7-2 to TRBJ2-1, with D possibly being TRBD1 or TRBD2 (5 bases each). CDR1 is SGHTA, CDR2 FQGNSA, per germline. This CDR3 is 13 amino acids long. Deletions cut 5 bases from V and 4 bases from J, with 9 bases between.

The J gene is TRBJ1-1, the V gene TRBV11-2, with unresolved D. CDR3 length: 11 amino acids. CDR1 SGHAT and CDR2 FQNNGV come from the germline V gene. Trimming removed 2 bases at V and 6 bases at J, with 4 bases between. The CDR3 DNA sequence: TGTGCCAGCAGCTTAATGGCTGAAGCTTTCTTT. Protein product: CASSLMAEAFF. The full variable domain, its missing parts supplied by reference TRBV11-2 and TRBJ1-1, is EAGVAQSPRYKIIEKRQSVAFWCNPISGHATLYWYQQILGQGPKLLIQFQNNGVVDDSQLPKDRFSAERLKGVDSTLKIQPAKLEDSAVYLCASSLMAEAFFGQGTRLTVV.

The V and J genes are TRBV7-2 and TRBJ2-5, with D hard to call. The CDR3 covers 14 residues. The germline CDR1 and CDR2 sequences are SGHTA and FQGNSA. V was shortened by 1 base and J by 7 bases, with 13 bases between the two germline ends. The CDR3 protein is CASSLVGSTGTQYF. In nucleotides, the CDR3 is TGTGCCAGCAGCTTAGTAGGGTCAACGGGGACCCAGTACTTC.

The J gene is TRBJ1-4, the V gene TRBV6-5; D is unresolved. The germline V and J ends were trimmed by 4 bases and 0 bases, with 9 bases remaining between them. The CDR3 length is 15 residues. Germline CDR1 and CDR2: MNHEY and SVGAGI. The CDR3 sequence is CASSFGRATNEKLFF. CDR3 DNA sequence: TGTGCCAGCAGTTTCGGACGAGCAACTAATGAAAAACTGTTTTTT.

This chain links TRBV9 with TRBJ1-1, with 9 nucleotides matching TRBD1. The CDR3 is 15 amino acids. The J segment lost 5 bases and the V segment lost 3 bases, leaving 8 bases of the junction unmatched. The germline CDR1 and CDR2 sequences are SGDLS and YYNGEE. Written as DNA, the CDR3 is TGTGCCAGCAGCGCCACCGACAGGGGGATAACTGAAGCTTTCTTT. Its translation: CASSATDRGITEAFF.

This chain connects TRBV7-6 to TRBJ2-2; 8 bases are shared with TRBD1. Germline trimming cut 2 bases from V and 5 bases from J; bases unmatched to any gene: 16. Germline V lookup: CDR1 SGHVS, CDR2 FNYEAQ. The CDR3 runs to 19 residues. Here the CDR3 reads CASSLPRRPGQETTGELFF. The DNA of the CDR3 is TGTGCCAGCAGCTTACCGAGACGACCGGGACAGGAGACAACCGGGGAGCTGTTTTTT. Looking up the rest from reference TRBV7-6 and TRBJ2-2 gives the full variable domain: GAGVSQSPRYKVTKRGQDVALRCDPISGHVSLYWYRQALGQGPEFLTYFNYEAQQDKSGLPNDRFSAERPEGSISTLTIQRTEQRDSAMYRCASSLPRRPGQETTGELFFGEGSRLTVL.

This clone was recorded only once. The J gene is TRBJ2-5, the V gene TRBV11-3, with TRBD2 matching over 14 bases. The CDR3 loop spans 15 amino acids. Per the germline V gene, CDR1 is SGHNT and CDR2 is YENEEA. After removal of 5 bases from V and 4 bases from J, the junction contained 3 bases not matched to a gene. The CDR3 DNA is TGTGCCAGCAGCCTCGGACTAGCGGGAGGAGAGACCCAGTACTTC. It specifies CASSLGLAGGETQYF.

The rearrangement joins TRBV28 to TRBJ1-4, with D possibly TRBD1 on 5 matching bases. The germline V and J ends were trimmed by 1 base and 4 bases, with 10 bases remaining between them. The CDR3 totals 15 residues. Germline V lookup: CDR1 MDHEN, CDR2 SYDVKM. The CDR3 sequence is CASSLLGALNEKLFF. In nucleotides, the CDR3 is TGTGCCAGCAGTTTATTAGGGGCCCTTAATGAAAAACTGTTTTTT.

V usage is TRBV30 and J usage is TRBJ1-2; 7 bases fit TRBD1. Per the germline V gene, CDR1 is GTSNPN and CDR2 is SVGIG (reference sequence). CDR3 length equals 14 residues. After removal of 3 bases from V and 4 bases from J, the junction contained 8 bases not matched to a gene. In DNA form, the CDR3 reads TGTGCCTGGAGCCGACAGGGATTTTCCTATGGCTACACCTTC. Protein: CAWSRQGFSYGYTF.

The chain employs TRBV4-1 and TRBJ1-3; perhaps TRBD1 as D (6 bases). The germline V and J ends were trimmed by 3 bases and 6 bases, with 12 bases remaining between them. Germline V gene lookup returns CDR1 MGHRA and CDR2 YSYEKL. The CDR3 extends over 14 amino acids. The CDR3 loop reads CASSHFRGKNTIYF. CDR3 nucleotides: TGCGCCAGCAGCCACTTCAGGGGCAAAAACACCATATATTTT.

This rearrangement joins TRBV5-1 to TRBJ1-5, with 9 bases matching TRBD1. The CDR3 is made up of 16 amino acids. Germline V gene data show CDR1 as SGHRS and CDR2 as YFSETQ. The V segment lost 4 bases and the J segment 1 base; nucleotides outside the gene matches: 6. The CDR3: CASSPMGQGSNQPQHF. Here the CDR3 DNA reads TGCGCCAGCAGCCCAATGGGACAGGGAAGCAATCAGCCCCAGCATTTT.

This chain uses TRBV28 with TRBJ2-5; D assignment may be TRBD1 or TRBD2 (5 bases each). The V gene lost 6 bases and the J gene lost 5 bases, with 16 bases spanning the gap. This CDR3 spans 14 amino acids. CDR1 is MDHEN, CDR2 SYDVKM, per germline. CDR3 coding DNA: TGTGCCAGCAGCCTTCCTTGGGGGATGGAGACCCAGTACTTC. It encodes CASSLPWGMETQYF.

This clone was seen once. This rearrangement joins TRBV7-2 to TRBJ1-2; 7 nucleotides match TRBD1. V shed 2 bases and J 4 bases; nucleotides not matched to a gene: 7. The length of the CDR3 is 15 residues. Germline loops: CDR1 SGHTA, CDR2 FQGNSA. This CDR3 reads CASSLRQGRLYGYTF. The CDR3 coding sequence is TGTGCCAGCAGCTTAAGACAGGGAAGGCTCTATGGCTACACCTTC.

The rearrangement joins TRBV5-1 to TRBJ1-1; D call uncertain. CDR1 SGHRS and CDR2 YFSETQ come from the germline V gene. This CDR3 contains 13 residues. V was shortened by 1 base and J by 1 base, with 5 bases between the two germline ends. CDR3 protein: CASSLKENTEAFF. The DNA for the CDR3 is TGCGCCAGCAGCTTGAAAGAGAACACTGAAGCTTTCTTT.

The J gene is TRBJ2-7, the V gene TRBV30, with 7 bases identical to TRBD2. CDR1 and CDR2 (germline): GTSNPN, SVGIG (reference sequence). The CDR3 consists of 13 residues. V shed 1 base and J 7 bases; nucleotides not matched to a gene: 7. This CDR3 reads CAWSGLAGLEQYF. The DNA for the CDR3 is TGTGCCTGGAGTGGGTTAGCGGGTCTTGAGCAGTACTTC. The variable domain in full, completed from reference TRBV30 and TRBJ2-7, reads SQTIHQWPATLVQPVGSPLSLECTVEGTSNPNLYWYRQAAGRGLQLLFYSVGIGQISSEVPQNLSASRPQDRQFILSSKKLLLSDSGFYLCAWSGLAGLEQYFGPGTRLTVT.

This chain connects TRBV6-1 to TRBJ2-3, with no clear D. Trimming removed 4 bases at V and 0 bases at J, with 8 bases between. There are 14 residues in the CDR3. Germline V lookup: CDR1 MNHNS, CDR2 SASEGT. The CDR3 DNA reads as TGTGCCAGCAGTGTCCATCTTAGCACAGATACGCAGTATTTT. It is translated as CASSVHLSTDTQYF.

This clone was seen at least ten times. The CDR3 nucleotides are TGCGCCAGCAGCCGAGATTCGGGGTTTAAGCCCCAGCATTTT. Its protein product is CASSRDSGFKPQHF. The chain has TRBV4-1 and TRBJ1-5; D is undetermined. Trimming took off 4 bases at V and 8 bases at J, with 15 bases between the two ends. This CDR3 is 14 amino acids long. Per germline, CDR1 MGHRA and CDR2 YSYEKL.

V gene TRBV6-5 combines with J gene TRBJ1-3, with a weak D call TRBD1 (5 bases). Germline loops: CDR1 MNHEY, CDR2 SVGAGI. V was trimmed by 5 bases and J by 2 bases, leaving 10 bases between them. The CDR3 is 14 amino acids. The CDR3: CASSQGGAGNTIYF. CDR3 coding DNA: TGTGCCAGCAGTCAGGGAGGGGCTGGAAACACCATATATTTT.

The chain recombines TRBV6-4 with TRBJ2-7, with 8 bases fitting TRBD2. Germline V CDR1 and CDR2: MRHNA, SNTAGT. The CDR3 runs 15 residues. The J segment lost 2 bases and the V segment lost 2 bases, leaving 5 bases of the junction unmatched. The CDR3 loop is CASSDPLAGTYEQYV. The CDR3 nucleotides are TGTGCCAGCAGTGACCCATTAGCGGGAACCTACGAGCAGTACGTC.

The rearrangement links TRBV18 to TRBJ2-3, with 7 nucleotides matching TRBD1. Germline loops: CDR1 KGHSH, CDR2 LQKENI. CDR3 length equals 14 residues. Trimming removed 2 bases from V and 6 bases from J; junction bases left unmatched: 5. The CDR3 sequence: CASSPLQGTDTQYF. CDR3 coding DNA: TGTGCCAGCTCACCATTACAGGGGACGGATACGCAGTATTTT.

The rearrangement uses TRBV7-3 and TRBJ2-5, with 10 bases that match TRBD2. The CDR3 extends over 16 amino acids. V lost 5 bases and J lost 1; bases outside the gene matches: 7. The germline V gene encodes CDR1 SGHTA and CDR2 FQGTGA. CDR3 protein: CASSLAGLALQETQYF. CDR3 nucleotides: TGTGCCAGCAGCCTCGCGGGACTAGCGCTCCAAGAGACCCAGTACTTC.

The CDR3 DNA reads as TGTGCCAGCAGCCCACCCTGGTCTGGGGGGAATTCACCCCTCCACTTT. This encodes CASSPPWSGGNSPLHF. V is TRBV11-2 and J is TRBJ1-6; perhaps TRBD1 as D (5 bases). The V and J ends lost 5 bases and 7 bases respectively, with 18 bases between them. The CDR3 length is 16 residues. Germline V gene lookup returns CDR1 SGHAT and CDR2 FQNNGV.